This T cell receptor beta chain was documented in a study of CD8+ T cells in alopecia areata. Study as a whole: Severity in treated patients was scored by percentage of scalp area affected.

This clone has a handful of counts. What it recognizes is unknown. The CDR3 extends over 15 amino acids. The germline CDR1 and CDR2 sequences are SEHNR and FQNEAQ (reference sequence). V lost 5 bases and J lost 3, with 16 bases in between. Treatment reported: oral pan-JAK inhibitor, 5-10 mg twice daily. Investigators isolated RNA and reverse transcribed it into cDNA to act as the sequencing template. This table comes from immunoSEQ multiplex PCR, and its TCRdb copy is limited to in-frame clones, with some not included. The sample has around 100,000 clones; 65% to 90% are singletons. General study points: In blood and scalp, many expanded lesional clones persisted during tofacitinib.

Sequenced material: CD8+ T cells sorted from blood, taken at approximately week 31, from a patient treated with tofacitinib. V and J are TRBV7-9 and TRBJ1-1; D uncertain. This TCR was recovered from a human donor with alopecia areata. The CDR3 here is CASSPLPGEDTEAFF. In DNA form, the CDR3 reads TGTGCCAGCAGCCCTCTGCCCGGGGAGGACACTGAAGCTTTCTTT.